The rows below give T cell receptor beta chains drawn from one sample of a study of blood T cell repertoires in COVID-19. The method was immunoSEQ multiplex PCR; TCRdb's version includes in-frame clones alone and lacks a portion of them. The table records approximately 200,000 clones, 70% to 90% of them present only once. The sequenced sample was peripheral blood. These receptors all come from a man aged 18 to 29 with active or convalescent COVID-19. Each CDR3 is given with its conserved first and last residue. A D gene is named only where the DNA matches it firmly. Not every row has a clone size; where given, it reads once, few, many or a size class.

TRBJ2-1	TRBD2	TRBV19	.	TGTGCCAGTAGTATACCACTAGCGGGAGCATCAGGTGAGCAGTTCTTC	CASSIPLAGASGEQFF
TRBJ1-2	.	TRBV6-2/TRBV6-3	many	TGTGCCAGCAGTTACCAGTGGAGGAGCGCTAACTATGGCTACACCTTC	CASSYQWRSANYGYTF
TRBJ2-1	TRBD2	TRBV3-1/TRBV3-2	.	TGTGCCAGCAGCCAAATAACTAGCGGGAGGATAGATGAGCAGTTCTTC	CASSQITSGRIDEQFF
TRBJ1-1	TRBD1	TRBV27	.	TGTGCCAGCAGCAGGGACAGGGCCAACACTGAAGCTTTCTTT	CASSRDRANTEAFF
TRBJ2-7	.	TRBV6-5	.	TGTGCCAGCAGGATTGGACAATCCGAGCAGTACTTC	CASRIGQSEQYF
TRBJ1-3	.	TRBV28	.	TGTGCCAGCCTCCAGGGGACCCTTTCTGGAAACACCATATATTTT	CASLQGTLSGNTIYF
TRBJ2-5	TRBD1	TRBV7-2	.	TGTGCCAGCAGCTTAGGGACAGGGATGGAGACCCAGTACTTC	CASSLGTGMETQYF
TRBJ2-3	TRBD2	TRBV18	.	TGTGCCAGCTCACCACTTCCTAGCGGGACAAAGGCTAGCACAGATACGCAGTATTTT	CASSPLPSGTKASTDTQYF
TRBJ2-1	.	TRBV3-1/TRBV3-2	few	TGTGCCAGCAGCCAAGGGCGTGGCGGAAGGTATTCCAATGAGCAGTTCTTC	CASSQGRGGRYSNEQFF
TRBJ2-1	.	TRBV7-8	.	TGTGCCAGCAGCTTAGTTCAGCGGGTGCTGGTTGGCAATGAGCAGTTCTTC	CASSLVQRVLVGNEQFF
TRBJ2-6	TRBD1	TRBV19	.	TGTGCCAGTAGTGCGGGACAGGTAGCCATCTCTGGGGCCAACGTCCTGACTTTC	CASSAGQVAISGANVLTF
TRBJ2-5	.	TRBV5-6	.	TGTGCCAGCAGCCCCGGGGGACGAGAGACCCAGTACTTC	CASSPGGRETQYF
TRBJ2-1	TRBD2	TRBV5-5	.	TGTGCCAGCAGCTTGGGGACTAGCGGGAGGGGGGTCTTC	CASSLGTSGRGVF